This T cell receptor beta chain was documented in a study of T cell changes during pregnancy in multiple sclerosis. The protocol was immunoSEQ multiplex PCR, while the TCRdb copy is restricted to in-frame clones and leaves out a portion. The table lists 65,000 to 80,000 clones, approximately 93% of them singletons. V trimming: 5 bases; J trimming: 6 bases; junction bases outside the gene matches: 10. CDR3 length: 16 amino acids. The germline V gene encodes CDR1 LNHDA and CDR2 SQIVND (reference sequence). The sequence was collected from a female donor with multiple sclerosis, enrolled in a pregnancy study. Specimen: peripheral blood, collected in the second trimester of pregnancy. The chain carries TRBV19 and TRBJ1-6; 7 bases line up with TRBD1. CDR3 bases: TGTGCCAGTAGTCCTACAGGGGCCGCTGGTAATTCACCCCTCCACTTT. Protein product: CASSPTGAAGNSPLHF.